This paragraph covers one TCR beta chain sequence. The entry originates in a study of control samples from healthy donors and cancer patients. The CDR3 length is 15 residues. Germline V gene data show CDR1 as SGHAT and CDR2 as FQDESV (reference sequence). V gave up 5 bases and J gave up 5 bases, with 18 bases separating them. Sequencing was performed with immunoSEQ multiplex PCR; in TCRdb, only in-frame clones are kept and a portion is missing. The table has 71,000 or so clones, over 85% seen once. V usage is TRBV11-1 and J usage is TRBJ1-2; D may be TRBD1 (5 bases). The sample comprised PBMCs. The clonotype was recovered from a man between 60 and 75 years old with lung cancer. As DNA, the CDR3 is TGTGCCAGCAGCCTGGTGGGGGGGGTGAATTATGGCTACACCTTC. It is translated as CASSLVGGVNYGYTF.